This TCR beta chain was identified during a study of monozygotic twins with cystic fibrosis. Study context: With about 16 PCR cycles, barcoded libraries came from approximately 2.8 micrograms of fragmented DNA.

Trimming removed 5 bases from V and 1 base from J, with 8 bases in between. The CDR3 totals 13 residues. CDR1 is MNHNS, CDR2 SASEGT, per germline. For this clone: What it binds is unknown.

The study, taken as a whole, reports: Monozygotic CF twin pairs shared significantly more nucleotide-identical clonotypes than unrelated CF individuals did. Low clonality (median approximately 0.0095) suggested a mostly naive repertoire. Co-twins had the most similar V usage for 13 of 16 pairs, J for 8.

Generated by immunoSEQ multiplex PCR, the TCRdb table keeps only in-frame clones and is missing some. The sample consists of under 25,000 clones, around 97% of them appearing once. The gene calls are TRBV6-1 and TRBJ2-5; D is undetermined. The TCR was taken from a woman in her 30s with cystic fibrosis. The sequenced sample was blood. CDR3 sequence (DNA): TGTGCCAGCAGTATAGGTAGCCAAGAGACCCAGTACTTC. This translates into CASSIGSQETQYF.